This passage covers 24 T cell receptor beta chains from one sample sequenced in a study of blood T cell repertoires in COVID-19. Sequenced by immunoSEQ multiplex PCR; TCRdb stores in-frame clones only, minus some. The table records approximately 100,000 clones, roughly four fifths of them present only once. Input material: peripheral blood. The receptors come from a human donor in a cohort sampled during active COVID-19.

V and J are TRBV7-8 and TRBJ2-7; D is ambiguous. This CDR3 is 14 amino acids long. The V gene's germline CDR1 is SGHVS and CDR2 FQNEAQ. With 1 base removed from V and 6 bases from J, the gap between germline ends came to 13 bases. Written as DNA, the CDR3 is TGTGCCAGCAGCTTAGTTACCTACGAGGTCGAGCAGTACTTC. Translated, it gives CASSLVTYEVEQYF.

This chain uses TRBV5-8 with TRBJ2-3; possibly TRBD2 for D (5 bases). Trimming took 0 bases from V and 0 from J, leaving 14 bases between them. CDR3 size: 17 residues. Germline lookup yields CDR1 SGHTS and CDR2 YDEGEE. The CDR3 loop is CASSLAFGSESTDTQYF. The DNA for the CDR3 is TGTGCCAGCAGCTTGGCGTTCGGTAGCGAGAGCACAGATACGCAGTATTTT.

This chain connects TRBV5-1 to TRBJ2-1, with D maybe TRBD1 (6 bases). The CDR3 is made up of 14 amino acids. Looked up from germline, CDR1 is SGHRS and CDR2 is YFSETQ. The ends were cut back, 4 bases at V and 8 bases at J, with 16 bases in the middle. CDR3 coding DNA: TGCGCCAGCAGCCTGGGAACAGGGAGAGATGAGCAGTTCTTC. Amino acid sequence: CASSLGTGRDEQFF. Using reference TRBV5-1 and TRBJ2-1 for the parts outside the CDR3, the full variable domain is KAGVTQTPRYLIKTRGQQVTLSCSPISGHRSVSWYQQTPGQGLQFLFEYFSETQRNKGNFPGRFSGRQFSNSRSEMNVSTLELGDSALYLCASSLGTGRDEQFFGPGTRLTVL.

The chain carries TRBV9 and TRBJ1-2; 9 nucleotides align to TRBD1. J gave up 5 bases and V 4 bases, and 15 bases lay outside the gene matches. The germline V gene has CDR1 SGDLS and CDR2 YYNGEE. The CDR3 totals 17 residues. CDR3 DNA: TGTGCCAGCAGCCAGTACAGGGGGCCGAGTGACGGATATGGCTACACCTTC. Translation: CASSQYRGPSDGYGYTF.

This clone was detected only once. The chain recombines TRBV3-1 (or the pseudogene TRBV3-2) with TRBJ2-7, with 7 nucleotides matching TRBD2. This CDR3 has 14 amino acids. Per germline, CDR1 LGHDT and CDR2 YNNKEL (reference sequence). With 1 base clipped from V and 4 bases from J, the junction kept 4 bases outside the gene matches. The DNA of the CDR3 is TGTGCCAGCAGCCAAGGAGCGGGATTATACGAGCAGTACTTC. Translated, it gives CASSQGAGLYEQYF.

This sequence joins TRBV4-2 and TRBJ1-4; D not certain. This CDR3 comprises 18 residues. With 1 base removed from V and 2 bases from J, the gap between germline ends came to 17 bases. The germline gives CDR1 LGHNA, CDR2 YNFKEQ. CDR3 DNA sequence: TGTGCCAGCAGCCAAGGGGTCGGAGGGTTCCGGACTAATGAAAAACTGTTTTTT. Its protein is CASSQGVGGFRTNEKLFF.

The sample holds a few counts of this clone. The chain has TRBV4-3 and TRBJ2-7; 8 nucleotides match TRBD2. CDR1 is LGHNA and CDR2 is YSLEER in the germline V gene. Losses at the gene ends were 0 bases for V and 0 bases for J; bases not matched to a gene: 1. The length of the CDR3 is 15 residues. CDR3 residues: CASSQDLAGSYEQYF. The CDR3, as DNA: TGCGCCAGCAGCCAAGATCTAGCGGGCTCCTACGAGCAGTACTTC.

Points on this clone: The sample contains more than one DNA sequence encoding this CDR3. The chain is built from TRBV12-3 or TRBV12-4 and TRBJ2-7; possibly TRBD1 for D (5 bases). The CDR3 is 12 residues long. V lost 2 bases, J lost 3 bases, and 5 bases lay in between. The CDR3, as DNA: TGTGCCAGCAGTTTAACAGGCTACGAGCAGTACTTC. Protein sequence: CASSLTGYEQYF.

The sample holds one count of this clone. The genes are TRBV11-2 and TRBJ1-2; 7 bases are shared with TRBD1. Germline trimming cut 2 bases from V and 2 bases from J; bases unmatched to any gene: 2. The CDR3 loop spans 14 amino acids. Germline-derived CDR1 and CDR2 are SGHAT and FQNNGV. For the CDR3, the DNA is TGTGCCAGCAGCTTATCAGGGGGGAACTATGGCTACACCTTC. It yields the protein CASSLSGGNYGYTF.

The chain carries TRBV27 and TRBJ2-2, with D possibly TRBD1 on 6 matching bases. This CDR3 comprises 16 residues. Trimming took 1 base from V and 6 from J, leaving 15 bases between them. The germline CDR1 and CDR2 sequences are MNHEY and SMNVEV (reference sequence). The DNA for the CDR3 is TGTGCCAGCAGTTTATACAGGGATTACCCCCCCGGGGAGCTGTTTTTT. Encoded protein: CASSLYRDYPPGELFF.

V and J are TRBV29-1 and TRBJ2-1; 7 nucleotides line up with TRBD1. V shed 5 bases, J shed 5 bases, and the junction held 6 bases outside the gene matches. CDR1 and CDR2 (germline): SQVTM, ANQGSEA. CDR3 length: 13 amino acids. CDR3 DNA: TGCAGCGTTCCGACAGGGTCGAACAATGAGCAGTTCTTC. Protein product: CSVPTGSNNEQFF.

The V and J genes are TRBV28 and TRBJ2-2; TRBD1 matches 8 bases. The CDR3 length is 15 residues. The germline V gene encodes CDR1 MDHEN and CDR2 SYDVKM. Germline trimming cut 6 bases from V and 7 bases from J; bases unmatched to any gene: 10. The CDR3 DNA reads TGTGCCAGCAGCCAACACCTCGGGACAGGCGGGGAGCTGTTTTTT. Translated: CASSQHLGTGGELFF. The entire variable domain, with the rest obtained from reference TRBV28 and TRBJ2-2, is as follows: DVKVTQSSRYLVKRTGEKVFLECVQDMDHENMFWYRQDPGLGLRLIYFSYDVKMKEKGDIPEGYSVSREKKERFSLILESASTNQTSMYLCASSQHLGTGGELFFGEGSRLTVL.

This chain links TRBV4-1 with TRBJ2-5; D is ambiguous. Deletions cut 0 bases from V and 5 bases from J, with 13 bases between. This CDR3 contains 15 residues. Germline values: CDR1 MGHRA, CDR2 YSYEKL. The chain's CDR3 is CASSQDLGVRETQYF. DNA for the CDR3: TGCGCCAGCAGCCAAGATTTAGGCGTGAGGGAGACCCAGTACTTC.

The rearrangement uses TRBV10-3 and TRBJ1-2; perhaps TRBD1 as D (5 bases). Trimming stripped 3 bases from V and 8 bases from J, with 10 bases between. CDR1 is ENHRY, CDR2 SYGVKD, per germline. The CDR3 is made up of 12 amino acids. The chain's CDR3 is CAISEARVGYTF. The CDR3 DNA follows: TGTGCCATCAGTGAAGCCAGGGTGGGCTACACCTTC.

J is TRBJ2-7 and V is TRBV23-1; 8 bases map to TRBD2. TRBV23-1 is recorded as an ORF, its role being uncertain. CDR3 size: 16 residues. Germline trimming cut 2 bases from V and 6 bases from J; bases unmatched to any gene: 12. As DNA, the CDR3 is TGCGCCAGCAGTCAAGCCACTAGCGGTGGGCCTCCCGAGCAGTACTTC. It translates to CASSQATSGGPPEQYF.

The table lists this clone with a few counts. This chain links TRBV6-5 with TRBJ1-1, with unresolved D. Trimming shortened V by 1 base and J by 4 bases, and 7 bases separated the two germline ends. This CDR3 has 13 amino acids. CDR1 and CDR2 from the germline V gene are MNHEY and SVGAGI. This CDR3 is CASSYFSGTEAFF. CDR3 coding DNA: TGTGCCAGCAGTTACTTCTCGGGCACTGAAGCTTTCTTT.

The rearrangement links TRBV2 to TRBJ1-1; no reliable D call. V was cut by 7 bases and J by 0 bases, with 9 bases left in between. CDR3 length: 13 amino acids. Germline V gene lookup returns CDR1 SNHLY and CDR2 FYNNEI. Here the CDR3 DNA reads TGTGCCAGCAAAAACACACTGAACACTGAAGCTTTCTTT. It yields the protein CASKNTLNTEAFF.

This sequence joins TRBV19 and TRBJ1-2; TRBD1 agrees at 7 bases. With V trimmed by 2 bases and J by 7 bases, 7 bases remained unmatched. The CDR3 is made up of 14 amino acids. Germline V CDR1 and CDR2: LNHDA, SQIVND (reference sequence). CDR3 nucleotide sequence: TGTGCCAGTAGTATATTGAAGGGGGCGAGTGGCTACACCTTC. The encoded protein is CASSILKGASGYTF. Using reference TRBV19 and TRBJ1-2 for the parts outside the CDR3, the full variable domain is DGGITQSPKYLFRKEGQNVTLSCEQNLNHDAMYWYRQDPGQGLRLIYYSQIVNDFQKGDIAEGYSVSREKKESFPLTVTSAQKNPTAFYLCASSILKGASGYTFGSGTRLTVV.

The chain recombines TRBV7-2 with TRBJ2-4; 12 bases are a match to TRBD2. CDR1 and CDR2 (germline): SGHTA, FQGNSA. V shed 1 base and J 1 base; nucleotides not matched to a gene: 5. The CDR3 has 18 amino acids. CDR3 nucleotide sequence: TGTGCCAGCAGCTTAGGGCTAGCGGGGGGGCTGGCCAAAAACATTCAGTACTTC. This codes for CASSLGLAGGLAKNIQYF. Using reference TRBV7-2 and TRBJ2-4 for the parts outside the CDR3, the full variable domain is GAGVSQSPSNKVTEKGKDVELRCDPISGHTALYWYRQSLGQGLEFLIYFQGNSAPDKSGLPSDRFSAERTGGSVSTLTIQRTQQEDSAVYLCASSLGLAGGLAKNIQYFGAGTRLSVL.

The chain links TRBV2 to TRBJ1-6; 7 positions agree with TRBD1. With V trimmed by 8 bases and J by 8 bases, 3 bases remained unmatched. Germline V gives CDR1 SNHLY, CDR2 FYNNEI. This CDR3 region has 12 residues. This CDR3 reads CASDRDYSPLHF. The CDR3 DNA sequence: TGTGCCAGCGACAGGGACTATTCACCCCTCCACTTT. The full variable domain, rest sourced from reference TRBV2 and TRBJ1-6, is EPEVTQTPSHQVTQMGQEVILRCVPISNHLYFYWYRQILGQKVEFLVSFYNNEISEKSEIFDDQFSVERPDGSNFTLKIRSTKLEDSAMYFCASDRDYSPLHFGNGTRLTVT.

This clone has only one observation. DNA of the CDR3: TGTGCCAGCAGTGCACCGGGACAGCTACGTACCGTCCTTAACTATGGCTACACCTTC. Its protein product is CASSAPGQLRTVLNYGYTF. V usage is TRBV6-1 and J usage is TRBJ1-2, with 7 positions matching TRBD1. The CDR3 has 19 amino acids. The junction had 18 bases not matched to a gene; V was cut back by 4 bases and J by 1 base. Per the germline V gene, CDR1 is MNHNS and CDR2 is SASEGT.

V usage is TRBV9 and J usage is TRBJ2-2, with D uncertain. V was clipped by 0 bases and J by 4 bases, with 7 bases between them. Germline CDR1 is SGDLS and CDR2 is YYNGEE. The CDR3 spans 14 residues. This CDR3 is CASSVAQSTGELFF. The CDR3 region has the DNA TGTGCCAGCAGCGTAGCCCAGTCCACCGGGGAGCTGTTTTTT.

The chain is built from TRBV19 and TRBJ1-2; D unclear. Germline-derived CDR1 and CDR2 are LNHDA and SQIVND (reference sequence). The CDR3 spans 15 residues. Trimming cost V 2 bases and J 3 bases, with 13 bases left between them. In nucleotides, the CDR3 is TGTGCCAGTAGTATACAAGGCACAGACCACTATGGCTACACCTTC. It encodes CASSIQGTDHYGYTF.

The rearrangement uses TRBV12-3 or TRBV12-4 and TRBJ1-2, with 7 bases that match TRBD1. The length of the CDR3 is 13 residues. V was clipped by 6 bases and J by 8 bases; unmatched bases: 9. The CDR3 DNA reads TGTGCCAGCAGAGGGGGACAGTCTGGGGGCTACACCTTC. It is translated as CASRGGQSGGYTF.